The 6 T cell receptor beta chains below come from one sample, sequenced in a study of blood T cell repertoires in COVID-19. Sequencing used immunoSEQ multiplex PCR; TCRdb keeps in-frame clones, though not all of them. This table has 150,000 to 200,000 clones, roughly nine tenths appearing once. The sample was peripheral blood. These receptors were taken from a man aged 55 to 70 with acute or convalescent COVID-19.

The chain is built from TRBV4-2 and TRBJ2-7; 7 bases are shared with TRBD1. V lost 6 bases and J lost 2; bases outside the gene matches: 10. Germline V gives CDR1 LGHNA, CDR2 YNFKEQ. This CDR3 has 15 amino acids. CDR3 nucleotides: TGTGCCAGCAGGCGAACAGGGGAACGACCCTACGAGCAGTACGTC. It specifies CASRRTGERPYEQYV.

V usage is TRBV6-5 and J usage is TRBJ1-2, with 7 bases lining up with TRBD1. V lost 0 bases, J lost 8 bases, and 6 bases stayed unmatched. CDR1 MNHEY and CDR2 SVGAGI come from the germline V gene. The CDR3 totals 14 residues. Here the CDR3 reads CASSYSPDRIGYTF. CDR3 sequence (DNA): TGTGCCAGCAGTTACTCACCGGACAGGATCGGCTACACCTTC.

The chain combines TRBV5-4 with TRBJ1-2, with 7 bases that match TRBD1. The V gene end was trimmed by 7 bases and the J gene end by 7 bases; junction bases not matched to a gene: 10. Per germline, CDR1 SGHNT and CDR2 YYREEE (reference sequence). The CDR3 spans 13 residues. CDR3 region: CASHRDSFFGYTF. CDR3 coding DNA: TGTGCCAGCCACCGGGACAGCTTTTTTGGCTACACCTTC.

This clone was recorded only once. The chain uses TRBV10-3 and TRBJ1-1, with D unresolved. The germline V and J ends were trimmed by 2 bases and 4 bases, with 14 bases remaining between them. The CDR3 loop spans 15 amino acids. CDR1 and CDR2 from the germline V gene are ENHRY and SYGVKD. CDR3 amino acids: CAISEGYNRGTEAFF. The CDR3 nucleotides are TGTGCCATCAGTGAGGGCTATAATCGCGGCACTGAAGCTTTCTTT.

The chain combines TRBV19 with TRBJ2-5; TRBD2 aligns across 15 bases. CDR1 LNHDA and CDR2 SQIVND come from the germline V gene (reference sequence). The CDR3 is 17 residues long. The trim removed 6 bases at V and 4 bases at J, leaving 9 bases unmatched. CDR3 loop: CASRPNPGLAGGETQYF. CDR3 sequence (DNA): TGTGCCAGTAGACCCAATCCGGGACTAGCGGGAGGAGAGACCCAGTACTTC. The whole variable domain, remainder taken from reference TRBV19 and TRBJ2-5, is DGGITQSPKYLFRKEGQNVTLSCEQNLNHDAMYWYRQDPGQGLRLIYYSQIVNDFQKGDIAEGYSVSREKKESFPLTVTSAQKNPTAFYLCASRPNPGLAGGETQYFGPGTRLLVL.

The chain links TRBV11-2 to TRBJ2-2, with 8 bases aligning to TRBD2. V dropped 2 bases and J dropped 0; count of bases not matched to a gene: 11. The germline CDR1 and CDR2 sequences are SGHAT and FQNNGV. CDR3 length equals 19 residues. The CDR3 reads CASSLRYSSGGPNTGELFF. For the CDR3, the DNA is TGTGCCAGCAGCTTAAGGTACTCCAGCGGGGGACCGAACACCGGGGAGCTGTTTTTT.